This T cell receptor beta chain was identified in a study of T cell responses to AZD1222 COVID-19 vaccine. General study findings and limits: Among AZD1222 vaccinees, only six were seropositive at baseline. After the peak T cell response, and only then, were repertoires sampled. Breadth and depth of Spike-specific TCRs rose after two AZD1222 doses.

TCRdb's table, derived via immunoSEQ multiplex PCR, lists solely in-frame clones and lacks some. The data show tens of thousands of clones, with roughly 87% seen just once and approximately 2.6% held by the top ten. Details on this clone: Its specificity is unknown.

Germline CDR1 is SGHTA and CDR2 is FQGNSA. Between the trimmed V and J ends, which lost 2 bases and 4 bases, there was a span of 14 bases. The CDR3 totals 15 residues. The sample was peripheral blood, taken 28 days after the second AZD1222 dose. The V call is TRBV7-2, the J call TRBJ1-2; the D gene is possibly TRBD1 (5 bases). This TCR was recovered from an adult who received the AZD1222 COVID-19 vaccine. The CDR3 DNA sequence: TGTGCCAGCAGCTTAAATGCAGGGACTCCCTATGGCTACACCTTC. Its translation: CASSLNAGTPYGYTF.